One and the same sample provided the 4 T cell receptor beta chains below, sequenced in a study of identical twins. Each CDR3 protein is one row after TCRdb ran MiXCR on the 5' RACE reads. The sample consists of 450,000 to 500,000 distinct CDR3 sequences, 14% of them appearing once. The same specimen was also included in a second study, on yellow fever vaccine responses in identical twins.

The material sequenced was CD4+ T cells sorted from blood. These receptors all stem from a woman younger than 35 in good health.

This chain joins TRBV5-1 and TRBJ1-4; unclear D gene. Germline V gene sequence: CDR1 SGHRS, CDR2 YFSETQ. This CDR3 comprises 14 residues. The V gene lost 1 base and the J gene lost 3 bases, with 7 bases spanning the gap. The CDR3 sequence: CASSLTDPNEKLFF. The DNA of the CDR3 is TGCGCCAGCAGCTTGACAGATCCTAATGAAAAACTGTTTTTT.

This sequence joins TRBV9 and TRBJ2-1; D may be TRBD1 (5 bases). The germline V gene has CDR1 SGDLS and CDR2 YYNGEE. The V and J ends lost 4 bases and 1 base respectively, with 15 bases between them. CDR3 size: 16 residues. CDR3 sequence (DNA): TGTGCCAGCAGCCCCCTCGCGGCAGGGTCCTACAATGAGCAGTTCTTC. Encoded protein: CASSPLAAGSYNEQFF. Together with reference TRBV9 and TRBJ2-1, the CDR3 gives the full variable domain: DSGVTQTPKHLITATGQRVTLRCSPRSGDLSVYWYQQSLDQGLQFLIQYYNGEERAKGNILERFSAQQFPDLHSELNLSSLELGDSALYFCASSPLAAGSYNEQFFGPGTRLTVL.

The chain carries TRBV5-1 and TRBJ2-1; tentatively, D is TRBD1 (5 bases). Between the trimmed V and J ends, which lost 2 bases and 6 bases, there was a span of 18 bases. Germline CDR1 SGHRS, CDR2 YFSETQ. The CDR3 is made up of 16 amino acids. DNA of the CDR3: TGCGCCAGCAGCTTCGGCACAGGCCATATCCCCAATGAGCAGTTCTTC. This translates into CASSFGTGHIPNEQFF.

This clonotype was counted a single time. This chain links TRBV5-4 with TRBJ2-1, with 7 bases identical to TRBD2. V lost 3 bases, J lost 7 bases, and 13 bases stayed unmatched. The CDR3 sequence is 16 residues long. Germline V lookup: CDR1 SGHNT, CDR2 YYREEE (reference sequence). The CDR3 DNA reads TGTGCCAGCAGCTCTGGGGCGCGGGGGAGAAAAAATGAGCAGTTCTTC. It codes for CASSSGARGRKNEQFF.